Shown below are 10 T cell receptor beta chains from a single sample sequenced in a study of identical twins. TCRdb re-called the 5' RACE reads with MiXCR, one entry per CDR3 protein. The repertoire holds 300,000 to 350,000 distinct CDR3 sequences, with 12% as singletons. The same sample was also studied in work on yellow fever vaccine responses in identical twins.

The sequenced material came from CD8+ T cells sorted from blood. The source of these receptors is a woman between 18 and 29 years old in good health.

The CDR3 protein is CASSSGLAGDEQYF. CDR3 nucleotides: TGTGCCAGCAGCTCCGGACTAGCGGGAGATGAGCAGTACTTC. The chain combines TRBV13 with TRBJ2-7; TRBD2 matches at 13 bases. J was trimmed by 7 bases and V by 4 bases; bases with no gene match: 4. Per germline, CDR1 PRHDT and CDR2 FYEKMQ (reference sequence). CDR3 length equals 14 residues.

The gene calls are TRBV3-1 and TRBJ2-7, with a possible D match to TRBD1 (5 bases). The germline V gene has CDR1 LGHDT and CDR2 YNNKEL (reference sequence). V was pared by 0 bases and J by 3 bases, with 15 bases between. The CDR3 is made up of 16 amino acids. CDR3 DNA: TGTGCCAGCAGCCAAGATACGACAGTCTATTTCTACGAGCAGTACTTC. This gives the protein CASSQDTTVYFYEQYF.

The rearrangement joins TRBV6-1 to TRBJ2-7, with unresolved D. The germline CDR1 and CDR2 sequences are MNHNS and SASEGT. The CDR3 extends over 13 amino acids. V was shortened by 10 bases and J by 2 bases, with 15 bases between the two germline ends. The CDR3 is CATGIELTYEQYV. Here the CDR3 DNA reads TGTGCCACCGGAATAGAGCTCACCTACGAGCAGTACGTC.

This chain connects TRBV28 to TRBJ2-7; D is perhaps TRBD1 or TRBD2 (5 bases each). Germline assignment: CDR1 MDHEN and CDR2 SYDVKM. Deletions cut 5 bases from V and 3 bases from J, with 14 bases between. The CDR3 consists of 14 residues. The CDR3, as DNA: TGTGCCAGCAGTCCCATTGTTGGGGGCTACGAGCAGTACTTC. Its protein product is CASSPIVGGYEQYF. The complete variable domain, with remaining parts taken from reference TRBV28 and TRBJ2-7, reads DVKVTQSSRYLVKRTGEKVFLECVQDMDHENMFWYRQDPGLGLRLIYFSYDVKMKEKGDIPEGYSVSREKKERFSLILESASTNQTSMYLCASSPIVGGYEQYFGPGTRLTVT.

This clonotype was counted between two and nine times. The V and J genes are TRBV6-1 and TRBJ2-2; D remains ambiguous. The CDR3 totals 15 residues. The ends were cut back, 3 bases at V and 6 bases at J, with 14 bases in the middle. CDR1 is MNHNS and CDR2 is SASEGT in the germline V gene. The CDR3 DNA reads TGTGCCAGCAGTGAGACGTTCCTTGGGGCCGGGGAGCTGTTTTTT. It codes for CASSETFLGAGELFF.

The CDR3 DNA follows: TGTGCCAGCAGCTTAAGTAGCGGGACCACAGATACGCAGTATTTT. It specifies CASSLSSGTTDTQYF. J is TRBJ2-3 and V is TRBV5-6; TRBD2 aligns across 8 bases. From germline, CDR1 is SGHDT and CDR2 YYEEEE. Trimming took 2 bases from V and 2 from J; bases not matched to a gene: 4. The CDR3 totals 15 residues.

With respect to this clonotype: Given a much more abundant clone one base away, this may be a read error. The rearrangement joins TRBV6-4 to TRBJ2-3; no clear D gene. V was pared by 8 bases and J by 5 bases, with 17 bases between. This CDR3 has 14 amino acids. The V gene's germline CDR1 is MRHNA and CDR2 SNTAGT. This chain's CDR3 is CASASAVGVDTQYF. CDR3 in DNA: TGTGCCAGCGCCTCTGCGGTGGGCGTAGATACGCAGTATTTT.

The gene calls are TRBV19 and TRBJ2-5; 7 bases map to TRBD2. V lost 5 bases to trimming and J lost 0 bases; unmatched junction nucleotides: 6. CDR1 is LNHDA, CDR2 SQIVND, per germline (reference sequence). The CDR3 runs 15 residues. The CDR3 loop is CASSASGANQETQYF. Here the CDR3 DNA reads TGTGCCAGTAGTGCCAGCGGGGCCAACCAAGAGACCCAGTACTTC.

This clonotype was seen a handful of times. The rearrangement uses TRBV28 and TRBJ2-3, with TRBD1 identical over 9 bases. The trim removed 5 bases at V and 4 bases at J, leaving 10 bases unmatched. Germline V gene sequence: CDR1 MDHEN, CDR2 SYDVKM. The CDR3 covers 16 residues. This CDR3 reads CASSLAGTGYPDTQYF. The CDR3 DNA follows: TGTGCCAGCAGTCTTGCCGGGACAGGGTACCCAGATACGCAGTATTTT.

The chain has TRBV13 and TRBJ2-1; 10 bases align to TRBD1. Germline CDR1 reads PRHDT; CDR2 reads FYEKMQ (reference sequence). The CDR3 has 16 residues. With V trimmed by 2 bases and J by 9 bases, 10 bases remained unmatched. The chain's CDR3 is CASSLPDSGTGAEQFF. DNA of the CDR3: TGTGCCAGCAGCTTACCCGACTCCGGGACAGGGGCTGAGCAGTTCTTC.